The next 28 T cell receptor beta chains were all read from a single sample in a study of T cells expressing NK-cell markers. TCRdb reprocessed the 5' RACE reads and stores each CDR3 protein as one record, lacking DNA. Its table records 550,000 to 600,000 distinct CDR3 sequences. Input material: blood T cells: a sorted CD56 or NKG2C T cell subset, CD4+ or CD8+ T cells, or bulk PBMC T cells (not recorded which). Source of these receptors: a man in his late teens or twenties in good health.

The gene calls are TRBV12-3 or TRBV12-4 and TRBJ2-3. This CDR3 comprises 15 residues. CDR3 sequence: CASTPYLGSTDTQYF.

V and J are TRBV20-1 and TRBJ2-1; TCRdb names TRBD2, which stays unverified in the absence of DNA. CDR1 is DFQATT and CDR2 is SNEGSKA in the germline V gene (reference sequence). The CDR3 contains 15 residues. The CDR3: CSATLSGTRSDEQFF.

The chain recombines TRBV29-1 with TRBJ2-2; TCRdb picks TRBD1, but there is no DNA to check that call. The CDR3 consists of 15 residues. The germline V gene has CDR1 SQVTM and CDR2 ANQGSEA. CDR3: CSVLRDNPFTGELFF.

The CDR3 reads CASSSTGTSGRVKQFF. This sequence joins TRBV12-3 or TRBV12-4 and TRBJ2-1; TCRdb's D gene call, TRBD2, goes unchecked for lack of DNA. This CDR3 is 16 amino acids long.

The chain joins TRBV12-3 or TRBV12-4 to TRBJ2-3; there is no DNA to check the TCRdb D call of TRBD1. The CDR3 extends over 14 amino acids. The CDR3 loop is CASRGILGTDTQYF.

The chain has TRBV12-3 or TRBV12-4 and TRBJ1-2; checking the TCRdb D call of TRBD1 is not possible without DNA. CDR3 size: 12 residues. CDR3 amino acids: CASSEDRAGYTF.

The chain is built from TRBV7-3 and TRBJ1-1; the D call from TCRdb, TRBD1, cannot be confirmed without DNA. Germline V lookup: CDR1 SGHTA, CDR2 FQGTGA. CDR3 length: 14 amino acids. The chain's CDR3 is CASSRRGRDTEAFF.

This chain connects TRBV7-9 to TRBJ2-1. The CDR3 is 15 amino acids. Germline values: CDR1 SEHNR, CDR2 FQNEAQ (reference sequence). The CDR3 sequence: CASSSRTSAYNEQFF. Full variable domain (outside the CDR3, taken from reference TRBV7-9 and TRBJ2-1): DTGVSQNPRHKITKRGQNVTFRCDPISEHNRLYWYRQTLGQGPEFLTYFQNEAQLEKSRLLSDRFSAERPKGSFSTLEIQRTEQGDSAMYLCASSSRTSAYNEQFFGPGTRLTVL.

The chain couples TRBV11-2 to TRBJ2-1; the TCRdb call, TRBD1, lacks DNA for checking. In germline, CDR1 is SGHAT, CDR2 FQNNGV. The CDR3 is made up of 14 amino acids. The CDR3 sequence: CASSLAFRGSEQFF.

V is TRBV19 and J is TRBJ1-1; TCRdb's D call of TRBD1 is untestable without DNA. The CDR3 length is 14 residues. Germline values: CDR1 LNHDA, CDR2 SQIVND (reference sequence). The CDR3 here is CASIRRGTYTEAFF.

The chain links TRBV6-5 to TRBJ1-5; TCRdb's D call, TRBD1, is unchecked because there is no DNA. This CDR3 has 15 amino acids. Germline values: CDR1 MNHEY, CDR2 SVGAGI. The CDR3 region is CASSWQGYGTQPQHF.

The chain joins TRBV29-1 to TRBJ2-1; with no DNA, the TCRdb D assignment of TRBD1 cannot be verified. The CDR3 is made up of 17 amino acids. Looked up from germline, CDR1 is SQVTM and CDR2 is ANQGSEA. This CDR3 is CSVGRAGGTIGGNEQFF.

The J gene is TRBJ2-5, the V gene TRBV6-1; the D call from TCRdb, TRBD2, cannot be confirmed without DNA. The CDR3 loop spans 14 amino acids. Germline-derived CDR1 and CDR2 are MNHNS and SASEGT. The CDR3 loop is CASKEPGGEETQYF.

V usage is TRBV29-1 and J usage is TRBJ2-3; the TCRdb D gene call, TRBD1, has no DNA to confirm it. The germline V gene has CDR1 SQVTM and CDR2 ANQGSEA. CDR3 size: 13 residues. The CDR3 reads CSAQGGFTDTQYF.

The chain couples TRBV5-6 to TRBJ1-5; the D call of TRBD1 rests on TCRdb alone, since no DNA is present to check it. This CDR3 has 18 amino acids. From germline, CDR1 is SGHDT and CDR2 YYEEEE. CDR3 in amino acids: CASSLAMVGGEFISPQHF. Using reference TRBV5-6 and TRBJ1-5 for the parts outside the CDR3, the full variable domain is DAGVTQSPTHLIKTRGQQVTLRCSPKSGHDTVSWYQQALGQGPQFIFQYYEEEERQRGNFPDRFSGHQFPNYSSELNVNALLLGDSALYLCASSLAMVGGEFISPQHFGDGTRLSIL.

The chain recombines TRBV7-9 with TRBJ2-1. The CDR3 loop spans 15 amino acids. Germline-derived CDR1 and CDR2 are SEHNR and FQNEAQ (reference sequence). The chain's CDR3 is CASSDDETNDNEQFF.

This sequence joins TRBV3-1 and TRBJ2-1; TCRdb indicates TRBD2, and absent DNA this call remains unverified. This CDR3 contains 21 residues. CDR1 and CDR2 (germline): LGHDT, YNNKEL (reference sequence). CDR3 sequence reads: CASSQEYPSGTDRAGRNEQFF.

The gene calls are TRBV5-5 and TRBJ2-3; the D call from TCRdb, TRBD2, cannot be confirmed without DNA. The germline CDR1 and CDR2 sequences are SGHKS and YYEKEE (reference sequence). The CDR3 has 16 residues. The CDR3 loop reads CASSRTEGSSTDTQYF.

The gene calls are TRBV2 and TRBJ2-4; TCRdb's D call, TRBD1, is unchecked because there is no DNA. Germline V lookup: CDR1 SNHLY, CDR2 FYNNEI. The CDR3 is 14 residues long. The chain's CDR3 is CASSERQGQDIQYF.

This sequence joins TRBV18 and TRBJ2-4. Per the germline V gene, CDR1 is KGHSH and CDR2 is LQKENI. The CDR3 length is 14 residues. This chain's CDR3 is CASSPLGAKNIQYF.

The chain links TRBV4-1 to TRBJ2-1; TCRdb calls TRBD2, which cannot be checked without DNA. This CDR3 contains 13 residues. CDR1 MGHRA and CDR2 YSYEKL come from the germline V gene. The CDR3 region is CASSGEVDNEQFF.

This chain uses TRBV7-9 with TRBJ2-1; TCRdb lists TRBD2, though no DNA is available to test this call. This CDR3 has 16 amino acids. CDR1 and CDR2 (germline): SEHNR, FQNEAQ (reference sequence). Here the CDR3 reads CASRLLAGTLYNEQFF.

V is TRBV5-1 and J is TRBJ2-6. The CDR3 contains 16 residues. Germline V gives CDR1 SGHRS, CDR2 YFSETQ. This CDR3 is CASSWQGSTGANVLTF.

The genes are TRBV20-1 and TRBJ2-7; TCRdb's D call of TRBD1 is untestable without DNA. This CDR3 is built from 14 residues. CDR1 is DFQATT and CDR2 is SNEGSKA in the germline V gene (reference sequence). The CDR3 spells CSASPPRETNEQYF.

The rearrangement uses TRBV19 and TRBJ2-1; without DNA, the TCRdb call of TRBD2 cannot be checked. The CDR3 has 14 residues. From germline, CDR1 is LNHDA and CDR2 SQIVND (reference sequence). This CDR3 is CASSIGPSYNEQFF.

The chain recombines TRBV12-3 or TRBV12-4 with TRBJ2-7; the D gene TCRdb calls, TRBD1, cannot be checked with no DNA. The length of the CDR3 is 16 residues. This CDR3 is CASRGPPGPGGYEQYF.

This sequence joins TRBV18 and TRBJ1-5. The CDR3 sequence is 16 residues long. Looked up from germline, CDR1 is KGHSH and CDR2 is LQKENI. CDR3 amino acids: CASSLSTGLSNQPQHF.

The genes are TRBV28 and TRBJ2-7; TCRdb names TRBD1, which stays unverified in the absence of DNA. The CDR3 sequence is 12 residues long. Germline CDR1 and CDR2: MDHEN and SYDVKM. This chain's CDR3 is CATAGVYNEQYF.